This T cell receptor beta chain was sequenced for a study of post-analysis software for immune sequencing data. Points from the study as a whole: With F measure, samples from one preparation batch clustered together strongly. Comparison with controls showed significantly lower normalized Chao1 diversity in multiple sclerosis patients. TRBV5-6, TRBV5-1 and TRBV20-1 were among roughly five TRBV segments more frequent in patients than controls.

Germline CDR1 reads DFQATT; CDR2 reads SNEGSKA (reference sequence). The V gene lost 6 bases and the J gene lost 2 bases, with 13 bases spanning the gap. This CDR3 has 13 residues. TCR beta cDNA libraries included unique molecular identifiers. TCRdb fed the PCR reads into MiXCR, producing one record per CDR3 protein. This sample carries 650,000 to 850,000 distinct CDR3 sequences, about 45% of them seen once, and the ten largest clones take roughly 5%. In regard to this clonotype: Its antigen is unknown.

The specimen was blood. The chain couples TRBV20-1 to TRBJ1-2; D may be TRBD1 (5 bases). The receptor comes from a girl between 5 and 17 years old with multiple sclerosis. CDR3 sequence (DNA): TGCAGTGCCGCATTAAACAGGAACTATGGCTACACCTTC. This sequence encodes CSAALNRNYGYTF.